The 23 T cell receptor beta chains given below trace back to one sample, sequenced in a study of cytomegalovirus exposure and HLA in healthy donors. PCR was performed using 60 Vbeta and 13 Jbeta primers. Data came from immunoSEQ multiplex PCR; TCRdb stores just in-frame clones and leaves some out. Of under 200,000 clones listed, 68% were seen once; the top ten hold less than 1.5%. Material for sequencing was PBMCs. These receptors were obtained from a man between 45 and 60 years old in good health and CMV-seronegative.

The J gene is TRBJ2-3, the V gene TRBV4-3; D might be TRBD2 (5 bases). This CDR3 comprises 14 residues. Trimming cost V 1 base and J 3 bases, with 8 bases left between them. CDR1 is LGHNA and CDR2 is YSLEER in the germline V gene. For the CDR3, the DNA is TGCGCCAGCAGCCAAGGTCGAGGGACAGATACGCAGTATTTT. As protein: CASSQGRGTDTQYF.

The J gene is TRBJ1-6, the V gene TRBV6-4, with unresolved D. With 8 bases removed from V and 7 bases from J, the gap between germline ends came to 18 bases. Germline lookup yields CDR1 MRHNA and CDR2 SNTAGT. This CDR3 is 15 amino acids long. CDR3 nucleotides: TGTGCCAGCGCTCCCGAGGCCGAGGTCAATTCACCCCTCCACTTT. As protein: CASAPEAEVNSPLHF.

The sample holds a few counts of this clone. The rearrangement joins TRBV19 to TRBJ2-3; 8 positions agree with TRBD1. Germline-derived CDR1 and CDR2 are LNHDA and SQIVND (reference sequence). The CDR3 covers 14 residues. With V trimmed by 7 bases and J by 1 base, 4 bases remained unmatched. The CDR3 nucleotides read TGTGCCAGTAAAGGGACAGGACGCACAGATACGCAGTATTTT. Translation: CASKGTGRTDTQYF.

This clone appeared once. A much larger clone differs by one base, so this may be a read error. V gene TRBV7-8 combines with J gene TRBJ1-5; D not resolved. V lost 5 bases to trimming and J lost 4 bases, with 6 bases between them. Looked up from germline, CDR1 is SGHVS and CDR2 is FQNEAQ. The CDR3 consists of 12 residues. Here the CDR3 DNA reads TGTGCCAGCAGCCCTTATAATCAGCCCCAGCATTTT. It specifies CASSPYNQPQHF.

A few counts support this clone. This rearrangement joins TRBV4-1 to TRBJ2-5; 11 bases match TRBD2. This CDR3 region has 16 residues. V shed 2 bases and J 1 base; nucleotides not matched to a gene: 3. Germline-derived CDR1 and CDR2 are MGHRA and YSYEKL. CDR3 bases: TGCGCCAGCAGCCAAACTAGCGGGGGAGCCCAAGAGACCCAGTACTTC. As protein: CASSQTSGGAQETQYF.

This clone was counted a single time. The chain recombines TRBV18 with TRBJ2-7; tentatively, D is TRBD2 (6 bases). This CDR3 is 15 amino acids long. Germline V CDR1 and CDR2: KGHSH, LQKENI. With 1 base removed from V and 0 bases from J, the gap between germline ends came to 10 bases. DNA for the CDR3: TGTGCCAGCTCACCACTGGACGGGAGCTCCTACGAGCAGTACTTC. Its translation: CASSPLDGSSYEQYF.

CDR3 sequence reads: CASGGGSHTDTQYF. The CDR3 DNA reads as TGTGCCAGCGGCGGGGGTTCCCACACAGATACGCAGTATTTT. The chain is built from TRBV7-2 and TRBJ2-3, with 7 bases that match TRBD2. The trim removed 8 bases at V and 2 bases at J, leaving 7 bases unmatched. Germline lookup yields CDR1 SGHTA and CDR2 FQGNSA. This CDR3 comprises 14 residues.

The chain carries TRBV10-3 and TRBJ2-3, with 13 bases lining up with TRBD2. Losses at the gene ends were 2 bases for V and 2 bases for J; bases not matched to a gene: 4. The CDR3 totals 17 residues. Germline V lookup: CDR1 ENHRY, CDR2 SYGVKD. The chain's CDR3 is CAISEKTSGGFTDTQYF. The CDR3 DNA reads TGTGCCATCAGTGAGAAGACTAGCGGGGGGTTCACAGATACGCAGTATTTT.

The genes are TRBV7-9 and TRBJ2-7; D may be TRBD2 (5 bases). The CDR3 is made up of 15 amino acids. Trimming removed 5 bases from V and 4 bases from J, with 18 bases in between. CDR1 is SEHNR and CDR2 is FQNEAQ in the germline V gene (reference sequence). This CDR3 is CASSPTFGRRYEQYF. The CDR3 region has the DNA TGTGCCAGCAGCCCGACGTTCGGCAGGAGGTACGAGCAGTACTTC.

The V gene is TRBV11-1, the J gene TRBJ1-2, with 7 bases that match TRBD1. J was trimmed by 7 bases and V by 1 base; bases with no gene match: 9. CDR1 is SGHAT, CDR2 FQDESV, per germline (reference sequence). This CDR3 spans 15 amino acids. The CDR3 DNA reads as TGTGCCAGCAGCTTAGATCGTAAGGGGGCGATTGGCTACACCTTC. Protein product: CASSLDRKGAIGYTF.

This chain joins TRBV6-5 and TRBJ1-1, with 7 nucleotides matching TRBD1. CDR3 length: 16 amino acids. Germline V CDR1 and CDR2: MNHEY, SVGAGI. V lost 2 bases to trimming and J lost 8 bases; unmatched junction nucleotides: 14. CDR3 sequence reads: CASSYGRQGRGSEAFF. CDR3 in DNA: TGTGCCAGCAGTTACGGGAGACAGGGAAGAGGTTCCGAAGCTTTCTTT.

V gene TRBV6-1 combines with J gene TRBJ1-5, with 8 bases aligning to TRBD1. Trimming removed 6 bases from V and 7 bases from J; junction bases left unmatched: 11. Germline V lookup: CDR1 MNHNS, CDR2 SASEGT. CDR3 size: 15 residues. The CDR3 nucleotides read TGTGCCAGCAGGAGGCAGGGGGCGGGACAACAGCCCCAGCATTTT. This translates into CASRRQGAGQQPQHF.

The chain couples TRBV19 to TRBJ1-5; weak D call: TRBD1 (5 bases). Germline V lookup: CDR1 LNHDA, CDR2 SQIVND (reference sequence). This CDR3 has 16 amino acids. Trimming removed 2 bases at V and 2 bases at J, with 13 bases between. The CDR3 nucleotides read TGTGCCAGTAGTATACGGGCAGGGAATGGCAATCAGCCCCAGCATTTT. Its protein product is CASSIRAGNGNQPQHF.

The chain employs TRBV6-1 and TRBJ2-3, with 9 bases aligning to TRBD2. V gave up 11 bases and J gave up 3 bases; unmatched junction bases: 9. Germline V gene data show CDR1 as MNHNS and CDR2 as SASEGT. This CDR3 has 14 residues. CDR3 nucleotides: TGTGCCGGCGGGGGGGCGCTTTGGACAGATACGCAGTATTTT. Amino acids: CAGGGALWTDTQYF.

This clone was picked up a small number of times. V is TRBV28 and J is TRBJ2-5; 9 nucleotides match TRBD2. Losses at the gene ends were 2 bases for V and 5 bases for J; bases not matched to a gene: 3. This CDR3 region has 14 residues. Per the germline V gene, CDR1 is MDHEN and CDR2 is SYDVKM. The CDR3: CASSLAGGPETQYF. CDR3 DNA: TGTGCCAGCAGTTTAGCGGGGGGGCCGGAGACCCAGTACTTC. Drawing the rest from reference TRBV28 and TRBJ2-5, the complete variable domain is DVKVTQSSRYLVKRTGEKVFLECVQDMDHENMFWYRQDPGLGLRLIYFSYDVKMKEKGDIPEGYSVSREKKERFSLILESASTNQTSMYLCASSLAGGPETQYFGPGTRLLVL.

This chain uses TRBV5-4 with TRBJ1-2; 10 bases match TRBD1. The germline V gene has CDR1 SGHNT and CDR2 YYREEE (reference sequence). The CDR3 has 15 residues. Unmatched junction bases numbered 6, after V lost 4 bases and J lost 3 bases. The CDR3 protein is CASSLGQGVDYGYTF. The CDR3 region has the DNA TGTGCCAGCAGCCTAGGACAGGGGGTTGACTATGGCTACACCTTC.

The V and J genes are TRBV4-1 and TRBJ1-1, with 9 bases that match TRBD1. Looked up from germline, CDR1 is MGHRA and CDR2 is YSYEKL. The CDR3 has 14 residues. V gave up 5 bases and J gave up 0 bases; unmatched junction bases: 1. The CDR3 region is CASSRQGVNTEAFF. DNA for the CDR3: TGCGCCAGCAGCAGACAGGGGGTGAACACTGAAGCTTTCTTT.

V and J are TRBV4-3 and TRBJ1-5; D gene ambiguous. Trimming cost V 0 bases and J 6 bases, with 18 bases left between them. The CDR3 runs 17 residues. Germline V lookup: CDR1 LGHNA, CDR2 YSLEER. Here the CDR3 reads CASSQDYTAGRAQPQHF. The CDR3 DNA reads TGCGCCAGCAGCCAAGATTATACAGCCGGGCGGGCTCAGCCCCAGCATTTT.

The sample holds one count of this clone. The chain is built from TRBV5-6 and TRBJ2-3, with 8 bases that match TRBD1. In germline, CDR1 is SGHDT, CDR2 YYEEEE. With V trimmed by 4 bases and J by 3 bases, 7 bases remained unmatched. The CDR3 sequence is 15 residues long. The CDR3 DNA is TGTGCCAGCAGCCACCGGGACAGGCGGACAGATACGCAGTATTTT. Residues: CASSHRDRRTDTQYF.

J is TRBJ1-5 and V is TRBV29-1; 7 bases are a match to TRBD1. This CDR3 region has 15 residues. Trimming at V came to 6 bases and at J to 1 base, leaving 9 bases not matched to a gene. Per the germline V gene, CDR1 is SQVTM and CDR2 is ANQGSEA. The CDR3 DNA reads as TGCAGCGTCTTAGACAGGGCGGGGAGCAATCAGCCCCAGCATTTT. Protein product: CSVLDRAGSNQPQHF.

In the case of this clone: Other DNA sequences in the same sample also yield this CDR3. This sequence joins TRBV6-1 and TRBJ1-6; 9 positions match TRBD1. Germline CDR1 is MNHNS and CDR2 is SASEGT. V was pared by 7 bases and J by 6 bases, with 7 bases of the junction left unmatched. The length of the CDR3 is 15 residues. Here the CDR3 reads CASNGQGSINSPLHF. CDR3 in DNA: TGTGCCAGCAACGGACAGGGGTCAATTAATTCACCCCTCCACTTT.

This clone is a singleton in its sample. The rearrangement joins TRBV7-9 to TRBJ2-1; tentative D call: TRBD1 (6 bases). CDR3 size: 15 residues. Looked up from germline, CDR1 is SEHNR and CDR2 is FQNEAQ (reference sequence). Trimming took off 2 bases at V and 8 bases at J, with 16 bases between the two ends. This CDR3 reads CASSLSSKQGHEQFF. CDR3 coding DNA: TGTGCCAGCAGCTTAAGTAGTAAACAGGGCCATGAGCAGTTCTTC.

This clone was seen just once. V and J are TRBV7-2 and TRBJ1-6; 8 nucleotides match TRBD1. J gave up 10 bases and V 6 bases, and 8 bases lay outside the gene matches. The CDR3 has 14 amino acids. CDR1 SGHTA and CDR2 FQGNSA come from the germline V gene. CDR3 loop: CASSSDRVQSPLHF. The CDR3 bases are TGTGCCAGCAGTTCGGACAGGGTCCAATCACCCCTCCACTTT.